One and the same sample provided the 12 T cell receptor beta chains below, sequenced in a study of control samples from healthy donors and cancer patients. TCRdb keeps only in-frame clones here, not all; method: immunoSEQ multiplex PCR. The sample gives about 120,000 clones, approximately 84% of which show up once; roughly 1.9% is in the top ten. Input material: blood. Receptor source: a man in his late teens or twenties in good health.

This clone was seen a handful of times. This chain uses TRBV27 with TRBJ2-3, with D perhaps assigned TRBD1 or TRBD2 (5 bases each). The germline gives CDR1 MNHEY, CDR2 SMNVEV (reference sequence). CDR3 length equals 14 residues. V was shortened by 6 bases and J by 2 bases, with 12 bases between the two germline ends. CDR3 amino acids: CASRELGVTDTQYF. The CDR3 coding sequence is TGTGCCAGCAGGGAGCTGGGGGTCACAGATACGCAGTATTTT.

This clone is categorized as medium-sized. This chain links TRBV9 with TRBJ1-6; TRBD1 aligns across 7 bases. Germline CDR1 SGDLS, CDR2 YYNGEE. The CDR3 is made up of 15 amino acids. With V trimmed by 3 bases and J by 7 bases, 7 bases remained unmatched. CDR3 region: CASSGRTGGNSPLHF. The CDR3, as DNA: TGTGCCAGCAGCGGACGGACAGGAGGCAATTCACCCCTCCACTTT.

V is TRBV6-1 and J is TRBJ2-7; 13 bases match TRBD2. This CDR3 contains 16 residues. Trimming removed 1 base from V and 6 bases from J; junction bases left unmatched: 6. CDR1 is MNHNS and CDR2 is SASEGT in the germline V gene. The chain's CDR3 is CASSEGTSGSFREQYF. The CDR3 region has the DNA TGTGCCAGCAGTGAAGGGACTAGCGGGAGCTTTCGCGAGCAGTACTTC.

V gene TRBV11-2 combines with J gene TRBJ1-2; no definite D call. V was pared by 5 bases and J by 4 bases, with 17 bases between. Germline V gene data show CDR1 as SGHAT and CDR2 as FQNNGV. The CDR3 runs 15 residues. Here the CDR3 reads CASSPVQLPTYGYTF. The DNA for the CDR3 is TGTGCCAGCAGCCCAGTGCAGCTCCCTACCTATGGCTACACCTTC.

The chain employs TRBV28 and TRBJ1-2; possible D gene TRBD1, 6 bases. Germline V gives CDR1 MDHEN, CDR2 SYDVKM. Trimming removed 5 bases at V and 4 bases at J, with 14 bases between. The CDR3 has 14 amino acids. For the CDR3, the DNA is TGTGCCAGCAGTAGTCAGGGGACGGGCTATGGCTACACCTTC. Protein product: CASSSQGTGYGYTF.

V is TRBV23-1 and J is TRBJ2-2, with 10 nucleotides matching TRBD1. Being an ORF, TRBV23-1 has a function that is uncertain. The J segment lost 5 bases and the V segment lost 3 bases, leaving 6 bases of the junction unmatched. This CDR3 region has 16 residues. The DNA for the CDR3 is TGCGCCAGCAGTCACGTCCGGGACAGGGGTACCGGGGAGCTGTTTTTT. Amino acids: CASSHVRDRGTGELFF.

The rearrangement links TRBV7-2 to TRBJ2-2; 12 bases are a match to TRBD2. The V gene's germline CDR1 is SGHTA and CDR2 FQGNSA. V gave up 0 bases and J gave up 3 bases; unmatched junction bases: 5. There are 18 residues in the CDR3. CDR3 coding DNA: TGTGCCAGCAGCTTAGCGCTAGCGGGAGGGCCGTACACCGGGGAGCTGTTTTTT. Amino acid sequence: CASSLALAGGPYTGELFF.

V is TRBV7-9 and J is TRBJ1-2, with D unclear. In germline, CDR1 is SEHNR, CDR2 FQNEAQ (reference sequence). CDR3 length: 14 residues. The germline V and J ends were trimmed by 6 bases and 2 bases, with 13 bases remaining between them. CDR3 in amino acids: CASRKIDKNYGYTF. The DNA of the CDR3 is TGTGCCAGCAGGAAGATTGACAAGAACTATGGCTACACCTTC.

The chain couples TRBV27 to TRBJ2-1; 9 nucleotides match TRBD2. CDR1 and CDR2 (germline): MNHEY, SMNVEV (reference sequence). The CDR3 contains 16 residues. V trimming: 6 bases; J trimming: 6 bases; junction bases outside the gene matches: 12. The CDR3 sequence: CASSQNGLAGPNEQFF. The CDR3 DNA is TGTGCCAGCAGCCAAAATGGGCTAGCGGGGCCCAATGAGCAGTTCTTC.

This chain joins TRBV5-1 and TRBJ2-2; D is perhaps TRBD1 (5 bases). The CDR3 covers 16 residues. Germline V CDR1 and CDR2: SGHRS, YFSETQ. The V gene lost 4 bases and the J gene lost 4 bases, with 17 bases spanning the gap. CDR3 in DNA: TGCGCCAGCAGCCGATTGTCAGCAGGGTTCACCGGGGAGCTGTTTTTT. It specifies CASSRLSAGFTGELFF.

V usage is TRBV4-2 and J usage is TRBJ2-3, with 7 bases fitting TRBD2. Unmatched junction bases numbered 9, after V lost 6 bases and J lost 0 bases. CDR3 size: 16 residues. Germline V lookup: CDR1 LGHNA, CDR2 YNFKEQ. CDR3 sequence (DNA): TGTGCCAGCAGAGGGGAGGGGCAGTATAGCACAGATACGCAGTATTTT. Amino acid sequence: CASRGEGQYSTDTQYF.

The chain combines TRBV28 with TRBJ2-5; 7 nucleotides line up with TRBD1. The CDR3 totals 14 residues. CDR1 and CDR2 from the germline V gene are MDHEN and SYDVKM. Trimming removed 3 bases from V and 14 bases from J; junction bases left unmatched: 15. In DNA form, the CDR3 reads TGTGCCAGCAGTTTGTCCCTGGACGTCACAGGGGACTACTTC. Amino acids: CASSLSLDVTGDYF.